This T cell receptor (beta chain) stems from a study of cytomegalovirus exposure and HLA in healthy donors. Study-wide findings and caveats: Rates of TCR association differed by HLA locus in a later analysis, with DRB1 highest and HLA-C lowest. Analysis performed later found roughly 17,000 TCR beta sequences associated with HLA alleles at 0.05 false discovery rate. CMV serostatus was the only recorded immune exposure for donors.

The CDR3 extends over 16 amino acids. The V gene end was trimmed by 4 bases and the J gene end by 2 bases; junction bases not matched to a gene: 10. Regarding this clone: Its matching antigen is unknown.

The PCR had 60 Vbeta and 13 Jbeta primers. Measured with immunoSEQ multiplex PCR; TCRdb has only the in-frame clones, and not every one. The sample holds approximately 120,000 clones; approximately 75% are singletons and the top ten take about 4%. The TCR originated in a man aged 30 to 39 in good health and CMV-seronegative. The rearrangement joins TRBV5-3 to TRBJ2-3; 7 nucleotides align to TRBD1. TRBV5-3 is an ORF, with its function uncertain. The sequencing input was PBMCs. DNA for the CDR3: TGTGCCAGAAGCCGGGACAGTAGGGCTATCACAGATACGCAGTATTTT. Residues: CARSRDSRAITDTQYF.